This T cell receptor beta chain came from a study of CXCR3-negative and CXCR3-positive naive CD8 T cells. The wider study: Some 150 million TRB reads in total, about 1.5 +/- 0.3 million per library.

All TRB cDNA libraries came from 5' RACE performed with UMI labels. Reprocessing the 5' RACE reads, TCRdb reports a single entry for every CDR3 protein and omits DNA. This table lists about 81,000 distinct CDR3 sequences. In germline, CDR1 is SEHNR, CDR2 FQNEAQ (reference sequence). This CDR3 is built from 14 residues. The sample consisted of naive CXCR3- CD8+ T cells from blood. The subset here: CD45RO-CCR7+CD27+CD95- naive CD8+ T cells lacking CXCR3 (TNR3-). This receptor was obtained from a human donor in good health. Some clones in this sample may be carry-over from other donors' samples. The chain carries TRBV7-9 and TRBJ2-7; TCRdb names TRBD2, which stays unverified in the absence of DNA. The CDR3 region is CASISGGASYEQYF.